These 27 T cell receptor beta chains originate from one sample sequenced in a study of cytomegalovirus exposure and HLA in healthy donors. Primers: 60 Vbeta forward and 13 Jbeta reverse. The assay was immunoSEQ multiplex PCR, and TCRdb's table has in-frame clones only and misses some. Of roughly 100,000 clones listed, about four fifths are singletons. Source material: PBMCs. Source of these receptors: a man aged 40-50 years in good health and CMV-seropositive.

The chain employs TRBV5-4 and TRBJ2-5; a possible D gene is TRBD2 (5 bases). Germline V lookup: CDR1 SGHNT, CDR2 YYREEE (reference sequence). The CDR3 loop spans 14 amino acids. The ends were cut back, 5 bases at V and 0 bases at J, with 11 bases in the middle. CDR3 nucleotides: TGTGCCAGCAGTTCTCCGGGAAACCAAGAGACCCAGTACTTC. Amino acids: CASSSPGNQETQYF.

J is TRBJ2-6 and V is TRBV11-2; 8 nucleotides match TRBD1. CDR3 size: 16 residues. From germline, CDR1 is SGHAT and CDR2 FQNNGV. Trimming took 5 bases from V and 4 from J; bases not matched to a gene: 7. This CDR3 is CASSQDRARGANVLTF. For the CDR3, the DNA is TGTGCCAGCAGCCAGGACAGGGCGCGGGGGGCCAACGTCCTGACTTTC. Full variable domain (remainder filled in from reference TRBV11-2 and TRBJ2-6): EAGVAQSPRYKIIEKRQSVAFWCNPISGHATLYWYQQILGQGPKLLIQFQNNGVVDDSQLPKDRFSAERLKGVDSTLKIQPAKLEDSAVYLCASSQDRARGANVLTFGAGSRLTVL.

This chain connects TRBV7-9 to TRBJ1-4; a weak D match, TRBD1 (5 bases). The CDR3 is made up of 17 amino acids. Trimming left V 5 bases short and J 3 bases short, with 19 bases between. Per germline, CDR1 SEHNR and CDR2 FQNEAQ (reference sequence). The CDR3 sequence: CASSLGYSTVPNEKLFF. As DNA, the CDR3 is TGTGCCAGCAGCCTCGGGTACTCGACAGTCCCTAATGAAAAACTGTTTTTT.

This chain joins TRBV10-3 and TRBJ1-5, with 10 nucleotides matching TRBD1. V lost 5 bases to trimming and J lost 4 bases; unmatched junction nucleotides: 5. The CDR3 spans 15 residues. In germline, CDR1 is ENHRY, CDR2 SYGVKD. CDR3 in amino acids: CAISPGQGDNQPQHF. In nucleotides, the CDR3 is TGTGCCATCAGTCCCGGACAGGGGGATAATCAGCCCCAGCATTTT.

This chain uses TRBV27 with TRBJ1-4; possible D gene TRBD1, 5 bases. Germline CDR1 MNHEY, CDR2 SMNVEV (reference sequence). This CDR3 region has 15 residues. The V and J ends lost 1 base and 0 bases respectively, with 6 bases between them. This CDR3 reads CASSLLGATNEKLFF. The CDR3 coding sequence is TGTGCCAGCAGTTTATTAGGGGCAACTAATGAAAAACTGTTTTTT. Complete variable domain (other parts from reference TRBV27 and TRBJ1-4): EAQVTQNPRYLITVTGKKLTVTCSQNMNHEYMSWYRQDPGLGLRQIYYSMNVEVTDKGDVPEGYKVSRKEKRNFPLILESPSPNQTSLYFCASSLLGATNEKLFFGSGTQLSVL.

This clone was picked up a small number of times. V is TRBV28 and J is TRBJ1-1; D is unclear. Germline CDR1 MDHEN, CDR2 SYDVKM. The CDR3 extends over 14 amino acids. V was pared by 5 bases and J by 0 bases, with 10 bases between. The chain's CDR3 is CASSRHSMNTEAFF. CDR3 sequence (DNA): TGTGCCAGCAGTCGTCACAGTATGAACACTGAAGCTTTCTTT.

V and J are TRBV2 and TRBJ1-5; no definite D call. Germline V gives CDR1 SNHLY, CDR2 FYNNEI. Trimming removed 0 bases from V and 0 bases from J, with 6 bases in between. CDR3 size: 15 residues. Here the CDR3 reads CASSEATGSNQPQHF. For the CDR3, the DNA is TGTGCCAGCAGTGAAGCGACGGGTAGCAATCAGCCCCAGCATTTT.

This clone was counted a single time. J is TRBJ1-1 and V is TRBV28, with TRBD1 as a possible D gene (6 bases). CDR3 length equals 14 residues. Per germline, CDR1 MDHEN and CDR2 SYDVKM. V was pared by 5 bases and J by 3 bases, with 13 bases between. The CDR3 region has the DNA TGTGCCAGCAGTCCAGGGGTAGTGGACACTGAAGCTTTCTTT. This encodes CASSPGVVDTEAFF.

This chain links TRBV5-6 with TRBJ1-5; the match to TRBD1 covers 12 bases. This CDR3 is built from 19 residues. CDR1 and CDR2 (germline): SGHDT, YYEEEE. Trimming took 4 bases from V and 6 from J; bases not matched to a gene: 17. CDR3 protein: CASSTRRDRGLGLIQPQHF. The CDR3 nucleotides read TGTGCCAGCAGCACCCGCCGGGACAGGGGGCTGGGGTTGATTCAGCCCCAGCATTTT.

This chain joins TRBV10-1 and TRBJ2-2; tentatively, D is TRBD1 (5 bases). The ends were cut back, 1 base at V and 5 bases at J, with 11 bases in the middle. The CDR3 consists of 15 residues. The germline V gene encodes CDR1 WNHNN and CDR2 SYGVQD (reference sequence). The CDR3 sequence: CASSEFGQGTGELFF. CDR3 coding DNA: TGCGCCAGCAGTGAGTTCGGGCAGGGAACCGGGGAGCTGTTTTTT.

This chain joins TRBV5-1 and TRBJ1-1; a weak D match, TRBD1 (5 bases). V was clipped by 3 bases and J by 7 bases, with 13 bases between them. Germline V gene sequence: CDR1 SGHRS, CDR2 YFSETQ. The CDR3 extends over 13 amino acids. CDR3: CASSWGIGDEAFF. CDR3 DNA sequence: TGCGCCAGCAGCTGGGGAATAGGGGATGAAGCTTTCTTT.

The rearrangement links TRBV11-3 to TRBJ1-5; 9 bases fit TRBD1. This CDR3 spans 20 amino acids. The germline gives CDR1 SGHNT, CDR2 YENEEA. The trim removed 1 base at V and 0 bases at J, leaving 13 bases unmatched. The CDR3 loop reads CASSLGLGTGFWYSNQPQHF. CDR3 DNA: TGTGCCAGCAGCTTAGGTCTCGGGACAGGGTTTTGGTATAGCAATCAGCCCCAGCATTTT.

V is TRBV6-5 and J is TRBJ2-1, with a possible D match to TRBD1 (6 bases). Trimming pared 0 bases from V and 5 bases from J, leaving 14 bases between. This CDR3 contains 16 residues. From germline, CDR1 is MNHEY and CDR2 SVGAGI. In DNA, the CDR3 is TGTGCCAGCAGTTACTCGACGGGACACTCTAACAATGAGCAGTTCTTC. It codes for CASSYSTGHSNNEQFF.

The chain has TRBV27 and TRBJ1-2, with TRBD1 as a possible D gene (6 bases). Germline V gene data show CDR1 as MNHEY and CDR2 as SMNVEV (reference sequence). The CDR3 runs 14 residues. The V end lost 2 bases, the J end lost 3 bases, and 10 bases lay between the germline ends. The CDR3 region has the DNA TGTGCCAGCAGTTTAGGCAGGGGCCACTATGGCTACACCTTC. It encodes CASSLGRGHYGYTF.

The V and J genes are TRBV6-5 and TRBJ2-5, with D possibly TRBD2 on 5 matching bases. The end of the DNA is better explained by TRBJ2-7, so the J call may be wrong. The CDR3 consists of 14 residues. The germline V gene encodes CDR1 MNHEY and CDR2 SVGAGI. As DNA, the CDR3 is TGTGCCAGCAGTTACGCCAGAGGGCCCGGCGAGCAGTACTTC. It yields the protein CASSYARGPGEQYF.

This sequence joins TRBV19 and TRBJ2-3; 10 bases map to TRBD2. J lost 4 bases, V lost 9 bases, and 7 bases had no gene match. This CDR3 contains 14 residues. Per the germline V gene, CDR1 is LNHDA and CDR2 is SQIVND (reference sequence). The CDR3 here is CASSGTSVPDTQYF. The DNA for the CDR3 is TGTGCCAGCTCGGGGACTAGCGTCCCAGATACGCAGTATTTT.

CDR3 region: CASSLIATSGSHNEQFF. In DNA, the CDR3 is TGTGCCAGCAGCTTAATCGCGACTAGCGGGAGTCACAATGAGCAGTTCTTC. The chain is built from TRBV11-2 and TRBJ2-1; 12 bases are shared with TRBD2. Germline CDR1 and CDR2: SGHAT and FQNNGV. J gave up 5 bases and V 2 bases, and 7 bases lay outside the gene matches. This CDR3 is 17 amino acids long.

CDR3 sequence reads: CASSESRTGELFF. The CDR3 nucleotides are TGCGCCAGCAGTGAGTCGCGGACCGGGGAGCTGTTTTTT. This chain uses TRBV10-1 with TRBJ2-2; D is unclear. The germline V gene has CDR1 WNHNN and CDR2 SYGVQD (reference sequence). The CDR3 runs to 13 residues. V was shortened by 0 bases and J by 5 bases, with 4 bases between the two germline ends.

V usage is TRBV4-1 and J usage is TRBJ2-5; 9 bases match TRBD2. V was clipped by 0 bases and J by 5 bases; unmatched bases: 4. The CDR3 runs 15 residues. Germline CDR1 reads MGHRA; CDR2 reads YSYEKL. The CDR3, as DNA: TGCGCCAGCAGCCAAGAGCGGGAGGGCCGGGAGACCCAGTACTTC. This encodes CASSQEREGRETQYF.

This chain uses TRBV5-5 with TRBJ1-5; maybe TRBD1 (5 bases). CDR3 length: 15 residues. Germline lookup yields CDR1 SGHKS and CDR2 YYEKEE (reference sequence). V shed 3 bases and J shed 1 base, with 11 bases lying between them. CDR3 residues: CASSYGGESNQPQHF. The CDR3 nucleotides are TGTGCCAGCAGCTACGGAGGGGAAAGCAATCAGCCCCAGCATTTT. The full variable domain, in which reference TRBV5-5 and TRBJ1-5 provide the parts outside the CDR3, is DAGVTQSPTHLIKTRGQQVTLRCSPISGHKSVSWYQQVLGQGPQFIFQYYEKEERGRGNFPDRFSARQFPNYSSELNVNALLLGDSALYLCASSYGGESNQPQHFGDGTRLSIL.

J is TRBJ2-7 and V is TRBV5-1; 14 bases fit TRBD2. The CDR3 totals 18 residues. Trimming removed 2 bases from V and 2 bases from J; junction bases left unmatched: 9. Germline loops: CDR1 SGHRS, CDR2 YFSETQ. Here the CDR3 DNA reads TGCGCCAGCAGCTTAGCCGGACTAGCGGGAGGAGGCACCTACGAGCAGTACTTC. It yields the protein CASSLAGLAGGGTYEQYF.

The V call is TRBV5-4, the J call TRBJ2-2, with D possibly being TRBD2 (6 bases). There are 13 residues in the CDR3. V lost 4 bases and J 6 bases, leaving 10 bases between the germline ends. The germline gives CDR1 SGHNT, CDR2 YYREEE (reference sequence). Written as DNA, the CDR3 is TGTGCCAGCAGCCCGGGCGGGGCCGGGGAGCTGTTTTTT. It is translated as CASSPGGAGELFF. The full variable domain, in which reference TRBV5-4 and TRBJ2-2 provide the parts outside the CDR3, is ETGVTQSPTHLIKTRGQQVTLRCSSQSGHNTVSWYQQALGQGPQFIFQYYREEENGRGNFPPRFSGLQFPNYSSELNVNALELDDSALYLCASSPGGAGELFFGEGSRLTVL.

The CDR3: CASSLPRTSGDSGELFF. The CDR3 DNA sequence: TGTGCCAGCAGTTTACCTCGGACTAGCGGGGATTCAGGGGAGCTGTTTTTT. The chain joins TRBV27 to TRBJ2-2; 12 bases agree with TRBD2. This CDR3 is built from 17 residues. V gave up 2 bases and J gave up 8 bases; unmatched junction bases: 9. The germline gives CDR1 MNHEY, CDR2 SMNVEV (reference sequence).

V gene TRBV15 combines with J gene TRBJ1-4; the match to TRBD1 covers 7 bases. The V and J ends lost 2 bases and 4 bases, in that order; junction bases with no gene match: 4. Germline V CDR1 and CDR2: LNHNV, YYDKDF (reference sequence). The CDR3 is 15 residues long. CDR3 nucleotide sequence: TGTGCCACCAGCAGATCGGGACAGAGTAATGAAAAACTGTTTTTT. Its protein product is CATSRSGQSNEKLFF.

The V gene is TRBV5-1, the J gene TRBJ2-5; 8 positions agree with TRBD2. This CDR3 is built from 16 residues. V was clipped by 0 bases and J by 2 bases; unmatched bases: 6. Germline V CDR1 and CDR2: SGHRS, YFSETQ. Here the CDR3 reads CASSLGVAGLQETQYF. For the CDR3, the DNA is TGCGCCAGCAGCTTGGGGGTAGCGGGGCTACAAGAGACCCAGTACTTC.

This clone turned up a few times. The V and J genes are TRBV29-1 and TRBJ2-3; tentatively, D is TRBD1 (6 bases). CDR3 length: 14 amino acids. Germline assignment: CDR1 SQVTM and CDR2 ANQGSEA. Between the trimmed V and J ends, which lost 2 bases and 3 bases, there was a span of 12 bases. The CDR3 reads CSVESGVGTDTQYF. The CDR3 coding sequence is TGCAGCGTTGAATCAGGGGTTGGGACAGATACGCAGTATTTT.

The chain is built from TRBV2 and TRBJ1-1; no reliable D call. V lost 7 bases to trimming and J lost 6 bases, with 12 bases between them. This CDR3 contains 12 residues. The germline V gene encodes CDR1 SNHLY and CDR2 FYNNEI. Here the CDR3 reads CASTTTTPEAFF. In nucleotides, the CDR3 is TGTGCCAGCACGACTACCACTCCTGAAGCTTTCTTT.